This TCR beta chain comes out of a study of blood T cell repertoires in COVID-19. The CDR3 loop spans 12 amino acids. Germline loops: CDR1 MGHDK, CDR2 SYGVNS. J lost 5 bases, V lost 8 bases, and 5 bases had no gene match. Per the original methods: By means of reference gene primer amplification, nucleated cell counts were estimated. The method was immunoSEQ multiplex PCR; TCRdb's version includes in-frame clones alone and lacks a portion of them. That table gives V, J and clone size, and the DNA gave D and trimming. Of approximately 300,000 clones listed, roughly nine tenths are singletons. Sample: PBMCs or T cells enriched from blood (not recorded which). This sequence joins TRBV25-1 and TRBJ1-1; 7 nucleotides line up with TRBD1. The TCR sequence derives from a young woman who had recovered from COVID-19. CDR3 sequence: CASVYRGTEAFF. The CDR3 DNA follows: TGTGCCAGCGTGTACAGGGGTACTGAAGCTTTCTTT.